This T cell receptor (beta chain) was profiled in a study of cytomegalovirus exposure and HLA in healthy donors. About the study: Among 398 genotyped donors, 65% to 90% fell in the Caucasian-associated ancestry cluster.

V lost 10 bases and J lost 0, with 7 bases in between. The CDR3 contains 13 residues. Germline CDR1 and CDR2: LNHDA and SQIVND (reference sequence). Study-wide findings and caveats: The study flagged about 160 TCR beta chains as cytomegalovirus-associated. Prior analysis indicated that the majority of TCR beta V segments exhibited productivity approximately 87% or approximately 30% of the time.

Worth noting for this clone: As yet, its antigen is unknown.

The PCR ran on 60 Vbeta and 13 Jbeta primers. Generated by immunoSEQ multiplex PCR, the TCRdb table keeps only in-frame clones and is missing some. The sample has 99,000 or so clones, roughly 80% seen once. The chain uses TRBV19 and TRBJ2-6; no clear D gene. The sample consisted of PBMCs. This clonotype originated in a man aged 30 to 45 in good health and CMV-seropositive. This CDR3 is CATLYSGANVLTF. In DNA, the CDR3 is TGTGCCACCTTATACTCTGGGGCCAACGTCCTGACTTTC. The full variable domain, completed using reference TRBV19 and TRBJ2-6, is DGGITQSPKYLFRKEGQNVTLSCEQNLNHDAMYWYRQDPGQGLRLIYYSQIVNDFQKGDIAEGYSVSREKKESFPLTVTSAQKNPTAFYLCATLYSGANVLTFGAGSRLTVL.